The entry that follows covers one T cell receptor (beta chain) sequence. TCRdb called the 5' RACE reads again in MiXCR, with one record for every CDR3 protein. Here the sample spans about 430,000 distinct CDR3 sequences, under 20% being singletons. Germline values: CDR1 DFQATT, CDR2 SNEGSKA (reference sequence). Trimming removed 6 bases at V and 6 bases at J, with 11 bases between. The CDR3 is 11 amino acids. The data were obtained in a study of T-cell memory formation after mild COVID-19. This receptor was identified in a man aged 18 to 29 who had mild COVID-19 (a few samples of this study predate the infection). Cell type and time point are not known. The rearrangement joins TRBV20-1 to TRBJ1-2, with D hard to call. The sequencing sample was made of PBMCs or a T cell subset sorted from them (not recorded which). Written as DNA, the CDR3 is TGCAGTGCCCAGGAAATTAATGGCTACACCTTC. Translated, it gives CSAQEINGYTF.